The rows below give T cell receptor beta chains drawn from one sample of a study of CD8 T cells in ankylosing spondylitis. TCRdb recomputed calls from the 5' RACE reads with MiXCR, one row per CDR3 protein. This table holds about 130,000 distinct CDR3 sequences, around 9.3% found once. The specimen was blood, either unsorted or a sorted T cell fraction (not recorded which). The receptors were gathered from a male donor with ankylosing spondylitis or in good health (not recorded which). Each CDR3 is given with its conserved first and last residue. The D gene is left open where the match is weak. Expanded clones are given a class, and other clones once, few, many or no size at all.

j_call: TRBJ2-1
d_call: TRBD2
cdr3_length: 14
clone_size: few
v_call: TRBV4-2
cdr3_aa: CASSPRDYNNEQFF
cdr3_nt: TGTGCCAGCAGCCCCCGGGACTACAACAATGAGCAGTTCTTC

j_call: TRBJ2-1
d_call: TRBD2
cdr3_length: 11
clone_size: NA
v_call: TRBV29-1
cdr3_aa: CSVGTSGSGFF
cdr3_nt: TGCAGCGTTGGGACTAGCGGGAGCGGGTTCTTC

j_call: TRBJ2-7
d_call: TRBD2
cdr3_length: 18
clone_size: many
v_call: TRBV29-1
cdr3_aa: CSGNPSGSVPHLPYEQYF
cdr3_nt: TGCAGCGGTAACCCCAGCGGGAGCGTCCCCCATCTCCCCTACGAGCAGTACTTC

j_call: TRBJ2-2
d_call: TRBD1
cdr3_length: 14
clone_size: many
v_call: TRBV6-2/TRBV6-3
cdr3_aa: CASTRQGAFGELFF
cdr3_nt: TGTGCCAGCACCAGGCAGGGGGCTTTCGGGGAGCTGTTTTTT

j_call: TRBJ2-5
d_call: NA
cdr3_length: 11
clone_size: many
v_call: TRBV6-2/TRBV6-3
cdr3_aa: CASSGIGTQYF
cdr3_nt: TGTGCCAGCAGCGGCATCGGGACCCAGTACTTC

j_call: TRBJ2-3
d_call: NA
cdr3_length: 17
clone_size: many
v_call: TRBV5-1
cdr3_aa: CASSRDPRGSSTDTQYF
cdr3_nt: TGCGCCAGCAGCAGGGACCCCCGGGGTAGCAGCACAGATACGCAGTATTTT

j_call: TRBJ1-6
d_call: NA
cdr3_length: 15
clone_size: many
v_call: TRBV5-1
cdr3_aa: CASSLDKADNSPLHF
cdr3_nt: TGCGCCAGCAGCTTGGACAAGGCCGATAATTCACCCCTCCACTTT

j_call: TRBJ2-7
d_call: NA
cdr3_length: 14
clone_size: many
v_call: TRBV27
cdr3_aa: CASRMEIRSYEQYF
cdr3_nt: TGTGCCAGCAGAATGGAGATACGCTCCTACGAGCAGTACTTC

j_call: TRBJ2-4
d_call: NA
cdr3_length: 16
clone_size: many
v_call: TRBV28
cdr3_aa: CASSQSDAPAKNIQYF
cdr3_nt: TGTGCCAGCAGTCAGAGCGATGCCCCCGCCAAAAACATTCAGTACTTC

j_call: TRBJ2-1
d_call: NA
cdr3_length: 15
clone_size: NA
v_call: TRBV2
cdr3_aa: CASRDSTGVYNEQFF
cdr3_nt: TGTGCCAGCAGGGATTCCACCGGGGTCTACAATGAGCAGTTCTTC

j_call: TRBJ1-5
d_call: NA
cdr3_length: 15
clone_size: many
v_call: TRBV12-3/TRBV12-4
cdr3_aa: CASSSPGKSNQPQHF
cdr3_nt: TGTGCCAGCAGTTCCCCCGGGAAGAGCAATCAGCCCCAGCATTTT

j_call: TRBJ2-1
d_call: NA
cdr3_length: 14
clone_size: many
v_call: TRBV20-1
cdr3_aa: CSADTGLLGREQFF
cdr3_nt: TGCAGTGCTGATACGGGACTCCTCGGTCGGGAGCAGTTCTTC

j_call: TRBJ1-5
d_call: TRBD1
cdr3_length: 15
clone_size: many
v_call: TRBV29-1
cdr3_aa: CSVHLAGGGNQPQHF
cdr3_nt: TGCAGCGTTCACCTCGCAGGGGGCGGCAATCAGCCCCAGCATTTT

j_call: TRBJ2-3
d_call: TRBD1
cdr3_length: 11
clone_size: many
v_call: TRBV20-1
cdr3_aa: CSADNRGTQYF
cdr3_nt: TGCAGTGCTGATAACAGGGGTACGCAGTATTTT

j_call: TRBJ2-7
d_call: TRBD1
cdr3_length: 17
clone_size: NA
v_call: TRBV24-1
cdr3_aa: CATSDSGTGLFSYEQYF
cdr3_nt: TGTGCCACCAGTGATTCCGGGACAGGGCTTTTTTCCTACGAGCAGTACTTC

j_call: TRBJ2-5
d_call: TRBD1
cdr3_length: 18
clone_size: many
v_call: TRBV12-3/TRBV12-4
cdr3_aa: CASSRTGEHVEIQETQYF
cdr3_nt: TGTGCCAGCAGTAGGACAGGGGAGCACGTTGAGATTCAGGAGACCCAGTACTTC

j_call: TRBJ1-1
d_call: NA
cdr3_length: 14
clone_size: NA
v_call: TRBV18
cdr3_aa: CASSPPKGITEAFF
cdr3_nt: TGTGCCAGCTCACCACCAAAGGGAATAACTGAAGCTTTCTTT

j_call: TRBJ2-5
d_call: TRBD2
cdr3_length: 15
clone_size: many
v_call: TRBV15
cdr3_aa: CATSSWGLAKETQYF
cdr3_nt: TGTGCCACCAGCAGTTGGGGACTAGCGAAAGAGACCCAGTACTTC

j_call: TRBJ2-5
d_call: NA
cdr3_length: 16
clone_size: many
v_call: TRBV20-1
cdr3_aa: CSARDSSTGTKETQYF
cdr3_nt: TGCAGTGCTAGAGATTCCTCGACAGGTACAAAAGAGACCCAGTACTTC

j_call: TRBJ1-2
d_call: TRBD1
cdr3_length: 13
clone_size: NA
v_call: TRBV7-9
cdr3_aa: CASSAGQFYGYTF
cdr3_nt: TGTGCCAGCAGCGCGGGACAGTTCTATGGCTACACCTTC

j_call: TRBJ2-7
d_call: NA
cdr3_length: 13
clone_size: many
v_call: TRBV28
cdr3_aa: CASSLRGGYEQYF
cdr3_nt: TGTGCCAGCAGTCTGCGGGGTGGTTACGAGCAGTACTTC

j_call: TRBJ2-1
d_call: NA
cdr3_length: 13
clone_size: few
v_call: TRBV29-1
cdr3_aa: CSVGRTRGVEQFF
cdr3_nt: TGCAGCGTTGGAAGGACTAGGGGGGTTGAGCAGTTCTTC

j_call: TRBJ2-7
d_call: TRBD1
cdr3_length: 19
clone_size: many
v_call: TRBV15
cdr3_aa: CATSRDRGTGTVSSYEQYF
cdr3_nt: TGTGCCACCAGCAGAGATCGCGGTACCGGGACAGTAAGCTCCTACGAGCAGTACTTC

j_call: TRBJ2-1
d_call: TRBD2
cdr3_length: 17
clone_size: many
v_call: TRBV7-2
cdr3_aa: CASSSTPSGRVYNEQFF
cdr3_nt: TGTGCCAGCAGCTCCACACCCTCGGGGAGGGTCTACAATGAGCAGTTCTTC

j_call: TRBJ2-7
d_call: NA
cdr3_length: 11
clone_size: few
v_call: TRBV20-1
cdr3_aa: CSAIRGGEQYF
cdr3_nt: TGCAGTGCTATAAGGGGCGGCGAGCAGTACTTC

j_call: TRBJ2-7
d_call: TRBD2
cdr3_length: 12
clone_size: many
v_call: TRBV7-2
cdr3_aa: CASSPGTSLQYF
cdr3_nt: TGTGCCAGCAGCCCCGGGACTAGTCTACAGTACTTC

j_call: TRBJ2-3
d_call: TRBD1
cdr3_length: 15
clone_size: NA
v_call: TRBV5-1
cdr3_aa: CASSYQGAGTDTQYF
cdr3_nt: TGCGCCAGCAGCTATCAGGGGGCCGGAACAGATACGCAGTATTTT

j_call: TRBJ2-7
d_call: TRBD2
cdr3_length: 17
clone_size: few
v_call: TRBV7-2
cdr3_aa: CASSLGGTSGATYEQYF
cdr3_nt: TGTGCCAGCAGCTTGGGTGGGACTAGCGGGGCTACCTACGAGCAGTACTTC

j_call: TRBJ1-2
d_call: NA
cdr3_length: 14
clone_size: many
v_call: TRBV5-1
cdr3_aa: CASSPGERVDGYTF
cdr3_nt: TGCGCCAGCAGCCCTGGCGAGCGGGTAGATGGCTACACCTTC

j_call: TRBJ2-1
d_call: NA
cdr3_length: 10
clone_size: NA
v_call: TRBV29-1
cdr3_aa: CSASEGEQFF
cdr3_nt: TGCAGCGCCTCCGAGGGTGAGCAGTTCTTC

j_call: TRBJ2-7
d_call: TRBD2
cdr3_length: 15
clone_size: many
v_call: TRBV29-1
cdr3_aa: CSVELWRETFYEQYF
cdr3_nt: TGCAGCGTTGAACTCTGGCGGGAGACATTTTACGAGCAGTACTTC

j_call: TRBJ2-5
d_call: NA
cdr3_length: 15
clone_size: many
v_call: TRBV29-1
cdr3_aa: CSVERQLFKGETQYF
cdr3_nt: TGCAGCGTTGAACGTCAGCTTTTCAAGGGGGAGACCCAGTACTTC

j_call: TRBJ2-6
d_call: NA
cdr3_length: 15
clone_size: few
v_call: TRBV5-1
cdr3_aa: CASSLGGAGANVLTF
cdr3_nt: TGCGCCAGCAGCTTGGGCGGGGCCGGGGCCAACGTCCTGACTTTC

j_call: TRBJ2-3
d_call: TRBD2
cdr3_length: 16
clone_size: many
v_call: TRBV12-3/TRBV12-4
cdr3_aa: CASSSRTSPSTDTQYF
cdr3_nt: TGTGCCAGCAGTTCAAGGACTAGCCCTAGCACAGATACGCAGTATTTT

j_call: TRBJ1-1
d_call: NA
cdr3_length: 12
clone_size: NA
v_call: TRBV29-1
cdr3_aa: CSVEDRMFEAFF
cdr3_nt: TGCAGCGTTGAAGACAGAATGTTTGAAGCTTTCTTT

j_call: TRBJ1-2
d_call: NA
cdr3_length: 11
clone_size: many
v_call: TRBV11-2
cdr3_aa: CASSWGGGYTF
cdr3_nt: TGTGCCAGCAGCTGGGGGGGTGGCTACACCTTC

j_call: TRBJ1-5
d_call: TRBD1
cdr3_length: 17
clone_size: NA
v_call: TRBV28
cdr3_aa: CASTVRGRGYSNQPQHF
cdr3_nt: TGTGCCAGCACAGTTAGGGGGCGGGGGTATAGCAATCAGCCCCAGCATTTT

j_call: TRBJ2-3
d_call: NA
cdr3_length: 14
clone_size: many
v_call: TRBV20-1
cdr3_aa: CSARGLISTDTQYF
cdr3_nt: TGCAGTGCTAGAGGCCTGATTTCCACAGATACGCAGTATTTT

j_call: TRBJ2-3
d_call: TRBD2
cdr3_length: 16
clone_size: many
v_call: TRBV18
cdr3_aa: CASSPEAGGGPDTQYF
cdr3_nt: TGTGCCAGCTCACCCGAAGCGGGAGGTGGGCCAGATACGCAGTATTTT

j_call: TRBJ2-2
d_call: NA
cdr3_length: 14
clone_size: many
v_call: TRBV5-1
cdr3_aa: CASSLDGGAGELFF
cdr3_nt: TGCGCCAGCAGCTTGGATGGGGGAGCCGGGGAGCTGTTTTTT

j_call: TRBJ1-1
d_call: TRBD1
cdr3_length: 17
clone_size: many
v_call: TRBV5-1
cdr3_aa: CASSNNLPGQVNTEAFF
cdr3_nt: TGCGCCAGCAGCAATAACCTTCCGGGACAGGTGAACACTGAAGCTTTCTTT

j_call: TRBJ1-1
d_call: NA
cdr3_length: 13
clone_size: many
v_call: TRBV9
cdr3_aa: CASSAGVGTEAFF
cdr3_nt: TGTGCCAGCAGCGCTGGGGTGGGCACTGAAGCTTTCTTT

j_call: TRBJ2-5
d_call: TRBD2
cdr3_length: 17
clone_size: NA
v_call: TRBV5-1
cdr3_aa: CASSFSGLAERQETQYF
cdr3_nt: TGCGCCAGCAGCTTTTCTGGACTAGCGGAACGCCAAGAGACCCAGTACTTC

j_call: TRBJ2-2
d_call: TRBD2
cdr3_length: 15
clone_size: few
v_call: TRBV4-2
cdr3_aa: CASSRGLADTGELFF
cdr3_nt: TGTGCCAGCAGCCGCGGACTAGCGGACACCGGGGAGCTGTTTTTT

j_call: TRBJ2-7
d_call: NA
cdr3_length: 16
clone_size: once
v_call: TRBV4-1
cdr3_aa: CASSRGPGRTSSEQYF
cdr3_nt: TGCGCCAGCAGCCGAGGCCCTGGGCGGACCTCGAGCGAGCAGTACTTC

j_call: TRBJ2-7
d_call: NA
cdr3_length: 11
clone_size: many
v_call: TRBV7-8
cdr3_aa: CASSNAYEQYF
cdr3_nt: TGTGCCAGCAGCAATGCCTACGAGCAGTACTTC

j_call: TRBJ1-1
d_call: NA
cdr3_length: 17
clone_size: many
v_call: TRBV6-4
cdr3_aa: CASSDSADKRMNTEAFF
cdr3_nt: TGTGCCAGCAGTGACTCGGCAGATAAGCGCATGAACACTGAAGCTTTCTTT

j_call: TRBJ2-5
d_call: NA
cdr3_length: 13
clone_size: many
v_call: TRBV7-6
cdr3_aa: CASSKDGQETQYF
cdr3_nt: TGTGCCAGCAGCAAAGACGGCCAAGAGACCCAGTACTTC

j_call: TRBJ2-7
d_call: TRBD1
cdr3_length: 16
clone_size: once
v_call: TRBV20-1
cdr3_aa: CSAREPGRQGADEQYF
cdr3_nt: TGCAGTGCTAGAGAACCAGGGAGACAGGGGGCTGATGAGCAGTACTTC

j_call: TRBJ2-3
d_call: TRBD2
cdr3_length: 16
clone_size: many
v_call: TRBV7-2
cdr3_aa: CASSLGLAVKADTQYF
cdr3_nt: TGTGCCAGCAGCTTGGGACTAGCGGTAAAGGCAGATACGCAGTATTTT

j_call: TRBJ2-3
d_call: TRBD2
cdr3_length: 15
clone_size: many
v_call: TRBV29-1
cdr3_aa: CSVEGQREATDTQYF
cdr3_nt: TGCAGCGTTGAGGGTCAGCGGGAGGCCACAGATACGCAGTATTTT

j_call: TRBJ1-2
d_call: NA
cdr3_length: 16
clone_size: NA
v_call: TRBV29-1
cdr3_aa: CSAREGSGGANYGYTF
cdr3_nt: TGCAGCGCCAGAGAGGGGTCGGGGGGAGCTAACTATGGCTACACCTTC

j_call: TRBJ2-5
d_call: TRBD2
cdr3_length: 15
clone_size: NA
v_call: TRBV7-2
cdr3_aa: CASSFTSGNQETQYF
cdr3_nt: TGTGCCAGCAGCTTTACTAGCGGGAACCAAGAGACCCAGTACTTC

j_call: TRBJ2-5
d_call: NA
cdr3_length: 17
clone_size: few
v_call: TRBV20-1
cdr3_aa: CCARSIPRGPLEETQYF
cdr3_nt: TGCTGTGCTAGATCGATTCCGCGGGGGCCATTAGAAGAGACCCAGTACTTC

j_call: TRBJ1-1
d_call: NA
cdr3_length: 16
clone_size: many
v_call: TRBV20-1
cdr3_aa: CSARNLRGRGNTEAFF
cdr3_nt: TGCAGTGCTAGAAACCTCAGGGGACGAGGGAACACTGAAGCTTTCTTT

j_call: TRBJ2-3
d_call: NA
cdr3_length: 18
clone_size: few
v_call: TRBV7-3
cdr3_aa: CASSAAGDRKPSTDTQYF
cdr3_nt: TGTGCCAGCAGCGCCGCGGGGGACAGGAAGCCTAGCACAGATACGCAGTATTTT

j_call: TRBJ2-5
d_call: TRBD2
cdr3_length: 19
clone_size: many
v_call: TRBV5-4
cdr3_aa: CASSLVASGNLFGEETQYF
cdr3_nt: TGTGCCAGCAGCTTGGTTGCTAGCGGGAACCTGTTCGGGGAGGAGACCCAGTACTTC